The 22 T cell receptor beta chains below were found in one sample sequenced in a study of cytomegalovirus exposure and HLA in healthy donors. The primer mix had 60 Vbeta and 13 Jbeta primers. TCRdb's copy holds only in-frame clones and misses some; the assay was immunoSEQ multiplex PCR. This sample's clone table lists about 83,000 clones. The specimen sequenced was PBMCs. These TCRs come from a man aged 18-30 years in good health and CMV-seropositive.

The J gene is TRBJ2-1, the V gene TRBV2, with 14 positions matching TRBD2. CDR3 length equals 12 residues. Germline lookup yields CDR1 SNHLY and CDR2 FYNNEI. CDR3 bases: TGTGCGACTAGCGGGAGGGCTAATGAGCAGTTCTTC. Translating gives CATSGRANEQFF.

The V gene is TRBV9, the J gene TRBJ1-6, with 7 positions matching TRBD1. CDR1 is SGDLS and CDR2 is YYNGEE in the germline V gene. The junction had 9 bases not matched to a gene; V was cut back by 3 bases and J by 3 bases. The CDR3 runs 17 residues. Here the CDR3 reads CASSAQDRRFYNSPLHF. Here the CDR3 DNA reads TGTGCCAGCAGCGCTCAGGACAGGAGATTCTATAATTCACCCCTCCACTTT. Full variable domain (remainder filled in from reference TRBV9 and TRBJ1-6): DSGVTQTPKHLITATGQRVTLRCSPRSGDLSVYWYQQSLDQGLQFLIQYYNGEERAKGNILERFSAQQFPDLHSELNLSSLELGDSALYFCASSAQDRRFYNSPLHFGNGTRLTVT.

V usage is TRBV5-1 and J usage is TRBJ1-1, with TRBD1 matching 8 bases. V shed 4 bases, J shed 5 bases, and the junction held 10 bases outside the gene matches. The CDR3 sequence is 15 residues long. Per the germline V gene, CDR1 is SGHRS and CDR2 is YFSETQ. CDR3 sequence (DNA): TGCGCCAGCAGCCGAGGCCAGGGGGCATATACTGAAGCTTTCTTT. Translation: CASSRGQGAYTEAFF.

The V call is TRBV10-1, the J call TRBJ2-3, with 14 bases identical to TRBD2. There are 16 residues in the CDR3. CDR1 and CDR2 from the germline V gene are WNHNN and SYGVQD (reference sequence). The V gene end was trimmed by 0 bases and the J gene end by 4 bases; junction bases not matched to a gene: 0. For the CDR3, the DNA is TGCGCCAGCAGTGAGTCGACTAGCGGGGGGGCAGATACGCAGTATTTT. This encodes CASSESTSGGADTQYF.

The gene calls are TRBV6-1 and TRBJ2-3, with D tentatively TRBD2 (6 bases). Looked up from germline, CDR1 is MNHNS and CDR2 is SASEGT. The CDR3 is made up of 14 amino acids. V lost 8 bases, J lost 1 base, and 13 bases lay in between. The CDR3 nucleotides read TGTGCCAGCCCCTGGTCGGGGGGCACAGATACGCAGTATTTT. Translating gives CASPWSGGTDTQYF.

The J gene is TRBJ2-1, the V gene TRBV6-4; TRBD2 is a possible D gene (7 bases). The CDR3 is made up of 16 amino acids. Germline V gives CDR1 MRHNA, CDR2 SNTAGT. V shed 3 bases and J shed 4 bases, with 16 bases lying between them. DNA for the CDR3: TGTGCCAGCAGTGATCAGGGAGGGGGTTTATACAATGAGCAGTTCTTC. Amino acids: CASSDQGGGLYNEQFF.

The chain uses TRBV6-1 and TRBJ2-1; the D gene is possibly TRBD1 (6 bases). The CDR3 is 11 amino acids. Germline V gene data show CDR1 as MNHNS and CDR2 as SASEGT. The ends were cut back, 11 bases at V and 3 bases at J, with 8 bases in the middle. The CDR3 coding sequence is TGTGCCGGACAGCTCTACAATGAGCAGTTCTTC. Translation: CAGQLYNEQFF.

This CDR3 reads CASSQGSGYGYTF. CDR3 nucleotides: TGCGCCAGCAGCCAGGGGTCAGGGTATGGCTACACCTTC. The chain links TRBV4-1 to TRBJ1-2, with a weak D call TRBD1 (5 bases). Germline values: CDR1 MGHRA, CDR2 YSYEKL. This CDR3 is built from 13 residues. Trimming stripped 3 bases from V and 5 bases from J, with 10 bases between.

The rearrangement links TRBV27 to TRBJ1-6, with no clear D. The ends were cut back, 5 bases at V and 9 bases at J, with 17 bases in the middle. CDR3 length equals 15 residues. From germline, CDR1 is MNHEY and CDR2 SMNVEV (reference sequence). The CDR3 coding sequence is TGTGCCAGCAGTCCGCGAGCGGTTTCAACTTCACCCCTCCACTTT. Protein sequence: CASSPRAVSTSPLHF.

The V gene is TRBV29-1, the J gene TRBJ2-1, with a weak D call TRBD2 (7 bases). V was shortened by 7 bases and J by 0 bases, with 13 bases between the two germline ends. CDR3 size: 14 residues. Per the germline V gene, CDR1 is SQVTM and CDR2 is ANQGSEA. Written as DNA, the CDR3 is TGCAGCGGCGGGGAGGGGGTCTCCTACAATGAGCAGTTCTTC. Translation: CSGGEGVSYNEQFF.

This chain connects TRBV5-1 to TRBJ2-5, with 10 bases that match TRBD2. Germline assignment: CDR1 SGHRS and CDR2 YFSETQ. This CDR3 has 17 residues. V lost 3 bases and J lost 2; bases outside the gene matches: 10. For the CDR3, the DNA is TGCGCCAGCAGCTCTACCCCATTAGCGGGAGGACAAGAGACCCAGTACTTC. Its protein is CASSSTPLAGGQETQYF.

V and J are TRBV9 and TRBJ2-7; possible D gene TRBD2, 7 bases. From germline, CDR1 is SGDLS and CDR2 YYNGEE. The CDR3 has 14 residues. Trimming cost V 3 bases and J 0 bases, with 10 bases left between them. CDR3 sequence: CASSEGGTSYEQYF. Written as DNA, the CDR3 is TGTGCCAGCAGCGAGGGGGGGACCTCCTACGAGCAGTACTTC. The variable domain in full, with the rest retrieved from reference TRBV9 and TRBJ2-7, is DSGVTQTPKHLITATGQRVTLRCSPRSGDLSVYWYQQSLDQGLQFLIQYYNGEERAKGNILERFSAQQFPDLHSELNLSSLELGDSALYFCASSEGGTSYEQYFGPGTRLTVT.

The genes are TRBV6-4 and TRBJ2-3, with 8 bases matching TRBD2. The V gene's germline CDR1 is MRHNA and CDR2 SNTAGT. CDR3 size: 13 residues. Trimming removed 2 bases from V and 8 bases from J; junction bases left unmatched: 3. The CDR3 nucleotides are TGTGCCAGCAGTGACGGCGGGAGGCTTACGCAGTATTTT. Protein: CASSDGGRLTQYF.

CDR3 protein: CASSPPGTAYEQYF. The CDR3 DNA reads TGTGCCAGCAGTCCGCCCGGGACAGCCTACGAGCAGTACTTC. The chain joins TRBV28 to TRBJ2-7; 7 bases are shared with TRBD1. Losses at the gene ends were 5 bases for V and 2 bases for J; bases not matched to a gene: 6. This CDR3 has 14 amino acids. CDR1 MDHEN and CDR2 SYDVKM come from the germline V gene.

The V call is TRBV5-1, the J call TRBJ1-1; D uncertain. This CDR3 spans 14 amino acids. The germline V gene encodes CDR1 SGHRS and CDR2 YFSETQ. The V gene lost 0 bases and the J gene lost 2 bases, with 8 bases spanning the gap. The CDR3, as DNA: TGCGCCAGCAGCTTGGCGGGGATTAACACTGAAGCTTTCTTT. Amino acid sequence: CASSLAGINTEAFF.

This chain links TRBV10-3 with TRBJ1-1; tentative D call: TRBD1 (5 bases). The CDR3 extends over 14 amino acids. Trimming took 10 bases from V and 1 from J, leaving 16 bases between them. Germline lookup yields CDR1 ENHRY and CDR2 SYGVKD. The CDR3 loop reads CATRPRDKNTEAFF. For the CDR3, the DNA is TGTGCCACACGCCCCAGGGATAAGAACACTGAAGCTTTCTTT.

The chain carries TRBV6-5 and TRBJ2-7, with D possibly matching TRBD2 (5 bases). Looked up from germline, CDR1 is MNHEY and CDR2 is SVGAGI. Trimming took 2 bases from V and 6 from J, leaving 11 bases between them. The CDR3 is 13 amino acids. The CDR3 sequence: CASSYSVRGEQYF. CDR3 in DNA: TGTGCCAGCAGTTACAGCGTCCGGGGCGAGCAGTACTTC.

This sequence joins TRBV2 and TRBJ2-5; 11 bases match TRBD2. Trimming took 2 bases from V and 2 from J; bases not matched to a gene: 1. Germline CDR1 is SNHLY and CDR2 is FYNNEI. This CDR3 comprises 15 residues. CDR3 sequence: CASSELAGGQETQYF. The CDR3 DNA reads TGTGCCAGCAGTGAACTAGCGGGGGGACAAGAGACCCAGTACTTC. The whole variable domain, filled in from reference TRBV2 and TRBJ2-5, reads EPEVTQTPSHQVTQMGQEVILRCVPISNHLYFYWYRQILGQKVEFLVSFYNNEISEKSEIFDDQFSVERPDGSNFTLKIRSTKLEDSAMYFCASSELAGGQETQYFGPGTRLLVL.

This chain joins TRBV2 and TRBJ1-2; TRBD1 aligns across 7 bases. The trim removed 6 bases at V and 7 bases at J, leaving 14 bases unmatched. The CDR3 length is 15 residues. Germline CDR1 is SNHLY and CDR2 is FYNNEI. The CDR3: CASRSGGRGISGYTF. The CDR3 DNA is TGTGCCAGCAGATCGGGTGGCAGGGGGATCTCTGGCTACACCTTC.

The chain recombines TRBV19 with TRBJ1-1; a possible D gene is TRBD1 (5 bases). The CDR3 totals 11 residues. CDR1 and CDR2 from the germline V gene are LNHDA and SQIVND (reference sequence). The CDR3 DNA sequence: TGTGCTGCGGGGCCCGGGACTGAAGCTTTCTTT. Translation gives CAAGPGTEAFF.

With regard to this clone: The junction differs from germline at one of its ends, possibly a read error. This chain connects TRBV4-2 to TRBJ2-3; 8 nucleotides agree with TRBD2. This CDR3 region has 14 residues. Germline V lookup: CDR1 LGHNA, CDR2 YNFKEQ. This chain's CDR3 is CASSQGGMVAGIDF. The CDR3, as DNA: TGTGCCAGCAGCCAAGGGGGTATGGTAGCGGGAATCGATTTT.

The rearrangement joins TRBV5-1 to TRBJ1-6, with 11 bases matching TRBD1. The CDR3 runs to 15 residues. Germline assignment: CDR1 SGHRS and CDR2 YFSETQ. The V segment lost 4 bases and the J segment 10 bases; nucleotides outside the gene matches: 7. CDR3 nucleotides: TGCGCCAGCAGCCTCGGACAGGGGGCGTCGTCACCCCTCCACTTT. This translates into CASSLGQGASSPLHF.